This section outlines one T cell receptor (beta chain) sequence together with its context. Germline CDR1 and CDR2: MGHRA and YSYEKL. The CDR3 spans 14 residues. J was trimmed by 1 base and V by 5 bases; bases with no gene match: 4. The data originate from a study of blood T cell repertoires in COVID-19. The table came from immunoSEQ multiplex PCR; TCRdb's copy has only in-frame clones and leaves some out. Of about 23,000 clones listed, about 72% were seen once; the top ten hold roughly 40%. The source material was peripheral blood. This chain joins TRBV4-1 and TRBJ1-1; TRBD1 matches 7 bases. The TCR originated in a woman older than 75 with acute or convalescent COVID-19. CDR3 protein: CASSIPGGNTEAFF. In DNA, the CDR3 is TGCGCCAGCAGCATACCAGGGGGGAACACTGAAGCTTTCTTT.